This T cell receptor beta chain emerged from a study of blood T cell repertoires in COVID-19. Per the original data handling: Scientists estimated how many nucleated cells there were by amplifying reference gene primers. Method: immunoSEQ multiplex PCR; TCRdb's copy keeps in-frame clones and lacks some. V and J calls and clone size come straight from that table; D and trimming were deduced from the DNA. This repertoire shows approximately 150,000 clones, 60% to 85% found once; its top ten account for roughly 15%. This CDR3 is 14 amino acids long. The V gene's germline CDR1 is KGHSH and CDR2 LQKENI. V was trimmed by 5 bases and J by 1 base, leaving 11 bases between them.

Input material: peripheral blood. J is TRBJ1-1 and V is TRBV18; D perhaps matches TRBD1 (5 bases). The TCR originated in a man aged 50 or older with acute or convalescent COVID-19. In DNA form, the CDR3 reads TGTGCCAGCTCAAACAGGAGCCAGAACACTGAAGCTTTCTTT. The encoded protein is CASSNRSQNTEAFF.